Here is one T cell receptor beta chain with its context. This sample is drawn from a study of blood T cell repertoires in COVID-19. Study-level information: COVID-19 samples collected from the United States, Italy and Spain covered acute and convalescent phases. Nucleic acid was either cDNA or gDNA, and it came from T cells, B-cell-depleted T cells, or PBMCs.

Original analysis: Counts of nucleated cells, estimated from reference gene primer amplification, were obtained. Repertoires were generated with immunoSEQ multiplex PCR, while TCRdb's copy carries only in-frame clones and drops some. Clone size and the V and J calls come from that table; the DNA yielded D and trimming. This sample has 30,000 to 35,000 clones, with approximately 88% found just once. Followed over time, Seattle patients had been enrolled while infection was active. Sequencing was carried out using peripheral blood. This receptor was taken from a man aged 55 to 70 with COVID-19, enrolled during active disease.

This CDR3 reads CASKTGGGSGANVLTF. The CDR3 DNA is TGTGCCAGCAAGACAGGGGGCGGATCTGGGGCCAACGTCCTGACTTTC. The V gene is TRBV2, the J gene TRBJ2-6, with TRBD1 matching over 10 bases. Germline V gene lookup returns CDR1 SNHLY and CDR2 FYNNEI. V lost 7 bases to trimming and J lost 1 base; unmatched junction nucleotides: 4. The CDR3 totals 16 residues.